What follows describes a single T cell receptor (beta chain). The antigen is undetermined. The PCR used 60 Vbeta and 13 Jbeta primers. Sequencing was performed with immunoSEQ multiplex PCR; in TCRdb, only in-frame clones are kept and a portion is missing. The table has 150,000 to 170,000 clones, over 65% seen once. The data stem from a study of cytomegalovirus exposure and HLA in healthy donors. Looking at the study overall: The Caucasian-associated ancestry cluster contained around four fifths of the approximately 390 genotyped donors. General observations from the study: Over 150 TCR beta chains were listed as cytomegalovirus-associated. A missense DCLRE1C variant was associated with V- and J-gene trimming of TCR beta chains in a later analysis, and an independent cohort replicated the association.

Germline values: CDR1 WSHSY, CDR2 SAAADI. The CDR3 is 12 residues long. J was trimmed by 6 bases and V by 2 bases; bases with no gene match: 1. The sequenced sample was PBMCs. This receptor was obtained from a woman in her 40s in good health and CMV-seronegative. This rearrangement joins TRBV10-2 to TRBJ2-7; TRBD1 matches 7 bases. CDR3 sequence (DNA): TGCGCCAGCAGTGAGGGACAGGTCGAGCAGTACTTC. Amino acid sequence: CASSEGQVEQYF.